The T cell receptor beta chain under discussion was sequenced for a study of T cells in Graves' hyperthyroidism and ophthalmopathy. Study as a whole: Peripheral blood draws took place at initial diagnosis, ahead of any treatment.

Turning to this clonotype: Its specificity is not known.

Uncontrolled infection, other autoimmune disease, pregnancy or lactation disqualified patients from enrolment. The source of the PBMCs was approximately 10 ml of fresh peripheral blood. TCR beta CDR3 sequences were amplified from RNA transcripts. First-round RT-PCR targeting the TCR CDR3 was performed with the HTBI primer set. In TCRdb, the multiplex PCR reads were re-called with MiXCR into one record per CDR3 protein. This sample has about half a million distinct CDR3 sequences, with 15% to 20% found just once. Study-level points and caveats: Model output signaled ophthalmopathy a median about 6.3 months ahead of onset.

Germline CDR1 is SGHDT and CDR2 is YYEEEE. The CDR3 has 12 residues. The V and J ends lost 4 bases and 5 bases respectively, with 10 bases between them. The chain employs TRBV5-6 and TRBJ2-7; D gene unclear. The source material was blood. The sequence was collected from a woman younger than 45 with Graves' ophthalmopathy. Here the CDR3 reads CASSKYLDEQYF. Written as DNA, the CDR3 is TGTGCCAGCAGCAAATACTTGGACGAGCAGTACTTC.